This T cell receptor (beta chain) emerged from a study of OX40 agonist ivuxolimab in advanced cancers. Data came from immunoSEQ multiplex PCR; TCRdb stores just in-frame clones and leaves some out. The table lists around 60,000 clones, roughly 90% of them singletons. CDR3 length: 17 amino acids. The V and J ends lost 2 bases and 5 bases, in that order; junction bases with no gene match: 13. CDR1 is LNHDA and CDR2 is SQIVND in the germline V gene (reference sequence). This chain links TRBV19 with TRBJ2-5; TRBD1 agrees at 8 bases. This receptor was taken from an adult with an advanced solid tumor such as melanoma, head and neck, liver or kidney cancer. Specimen: CD4+ or CD8+ T cells sorted from blood, collected in a trial of the OX40 agonist ivuxolimab. The CDR3 loop reads CASSIKGTGSTWETQYF. CDR3 DNA: TGTGCCAGTAGTATAAAGGGGACAGGTTCCACCTGGGAGACCCAGTACTTC.